Below, 30 T cell receptor beta chains from the same sample are listed, as sequenced in a study of T-cell memory formation after mild COVID-19. TCRdb analysed the 5' RACE reads with MiXCR anew, one entry per CDR3 protein. The table has 25,000 or so distinct CDR3 sequences, around 7% seen once. Sequencing used PBMCs or a T cell subset sorted from them (not recorded which). The origin of the receptors is an adult woman who had mild COVID-19 (a few samples of this study predate the infection). Cell type and time point are not known.

This clonotype appeared many times. As DNA, the CDR3 is TGTGCCAGCAGCTCACGGGACAGAAGAGCCTCCTACGAGCAGTACTTC. Translating gives CASSSRDRRASYEQYF. This chain joins TRBV7-9 and TRBJ2-7; 7 bases fit TRBD1. Germline V gene sequence: CDR1 SEHNR, CDR2 FQNEAQ (reference sequence). The CDR3 runs 16 residues. The ends lost 4 bases at V and 0 bases at J; junction bases unmatched: 9.

The table lists this clonotype with many counts. The chain couples TRBV6-6 to TRBJ2-3; the D gene is possibly TRBD2 (6 bases). V was cut by 4 bases and J by 2 bases, with 7 bases left in between. The V gene's germline CDR1 is MNHNY and CDR2 SVGAGI (reference sequence). The CDR3 is 13 amino acids. The CDR3 bases are TGTGCCAGCAGTTCGCGGGACACAGATACGCAGTATTTT. This sequence encodes CASSSRDTDTQYF.

The chain employs TRBV5-1 and TRBJ2-7; the match to TRBD1 covers 7 bases. This CDR3 is 15 amino acids long. CDR1 SGHRS and CDR2 YFSETQ come from the germline V gene. With V trimmed by 2 bases and J by 0 bases, 5 bases remained unmatched. The CDR3 DNA follows: TGCGCCAGCAGCTTTAGTACAGGGGTCTCCTACGAGCAGTACTTC. Amino acid sequence: CASSFSTGVSYEQYF.

This clonotype was seen at least ten times. The rearrangement uses TRBV7-2 and TRBJ2-1; 7 positions match TRBD2. Germline CDR1 reads SGHTA; CDR2 reads FQGNSA. With 3 bases clipped from V and 13 bases from J, the junction kept 6 bases outside the gene matches. This CDR3 has 12 residues. The CDR3 region has the DNA TGTGCCAGCAGCTTGCATACTAGCGAACAGTTCTTC. Protein sequence: CASSLHTSEQFF.

This clonotype appeared many times. CDR3 in amino acids: CASSLGAGGSYNEQFF. CDR3 nucleotide sequence: TGTGCCAGCAGCTTAGGGGCGGGGGGCTCCTACAATGAGCAGTTCTTC. This chain links TRBV7-3 with TRBJ2-1; 8 bases match TRBD2. The CDR3 sequence is 16 residues long. The germline V gene encodes CDR1 SGHTA and CDR2 FQGTGA. V gave up 2 bases and J gave up 0 bases; unmatched junction bases: 3.

This clonotype appeared many times. The DNA for the CDR3 is TGTGCCAGCAACCAGGGGGGCTATGGCTACACCTTC. The encoded protein is CASNQGGYGYTF. V usage is TRBV3-1 and J usage is TRBJ1-2, with 7 bases that match TRBD1. The J segment lost 4 bases and the V segment lost 7 bases, leaving 3 bases of the junction unmatched. Germline V CDR1 and CDR2: LGHDT, YNNKEL (reference sequence). The CDR3 is 12 residues long.

This clonotype was seen repeatedly, ten times or more. This chain uses TRBV25-1 with TRBJ2-7; 12 nucleotides align to TRBD1. CDR1 is MGHDK, CDR2 SYGVNS, per germline. CDR3 length: 18 amino acids. Trimming took 1 base from V and 6 from J; bases not matched to a gene: 13. The CDR3 sequence: CASSELGGRGTGGREQYF. In DNA, the CDR3 is TGTGCCAGCAGTGAATTGGGTGGGCGTGGGACAGGGGGCCGCGAGCAGTACTTC.

The sample holds many counts of this clonotype. This chain uses TRBV29-1 with TRBJ2-1; the match to TRBD2 covers 12 bases. Germline trimming cut 7 bases from V and 4 bases from J; bases unmatched to any gene: 8. This CDR3 is built from 15 residues. Germline CDR1 reads SQVTM; CDR2 reads ANQGSEA. In DNA, the CDR3 is TGCAGCGCTACTAGCGGGAGGCCGATGTACAATGAGCAGTTCTTC. Its protein product is CSATSGRPMYNEQFF.

This chain joins TRBV29-1 and TRBJ2-7; D remains unclear. This CDR3 is built from 12 residues. Trimming shortened V by 7 bases and J by 7 bases, and 17 bases separated the two germline ends. Germline V gene sequence: CDR1 SQVTM, CDR2 ANQGSEA. CDR3 in DNA: TGCAGCGCCCTAAGGGATGGGTGGGAGCAGTACTTC. Translating it yields CSALRDGWEQYF.

The V call is TRBV19, the J call TRBJ2-2; 7 bases align to TRBD1. Germline CDR1 is LNHDA and CDR2 is SQIVND (reference sequence). V gave up 1 base and J gave up 2 bases; unmatched junction bases: 1. The CDR3 sequence is 15 residues long. The DNA for the CDR3 is TGTGCCAGTAGTATAGGGACAGGAAACACCGGGGAGCTGTTTTTT. This encodes CASSIGTGNTGELFF.

This clonotype was observed a few times. The gene calls are TRBV14 and TRBJ2-2, with TRBD2 identical over 11 bases. The trim removed 1 base at V and 0 bases at J, leaving 7 bases unmatched. Germline values: CDR1 SGHDN, CDR2 FVKESK. The CDR3 length is 19 residues. CDR3 protein: CASSQGPSGGPTNTGELFF. The CDR3 region has the DNA TGTGCCAGCAGCCAAGGGCCTAGCGGGGGGCCGACGAACACCGGGGAGCTGTTTTTT.

This clonotype was seen repeatedly, ten times or more. The chain links TRBV5-1 to TRBJ1-2; tentatively, D is TRBD1 (5 bases). Trimming shortened V by 0 bases and J by 0 bases, and 12 bases separated the two germline ends. Germline CDR1 SGHRS, CDR2 YFSETQ. The CDR3 is 16 residues long. The CDR3, as DNA: TGCGCCAGCAGCTTGGCTACAGGCAGCCCTAACTATGGCTACACCTTC. Protein product: CASSLATGSPNYGYTF.

This clonotype was counted ten times or more. V usage is TRBV20-1 and J usage is TRBJ2-1; D might be TRBD2 (5 bases). Germline V lookup: CDR1 DFQATT, CDR2 SNEGSKA (reference sequence). V was cut by 4 bases and J by 0 bases, with 13 bases left in between. CDR3 size: 15 residues. This chain's CDR3 is CSATRAAISYNEQFF. The CDR3 coding sequence is TGCAGTGCTACGCGGGCGGCTATCTCCTACAATGAGCAGTTCTTC.

In DNA form, the CDR3 reads TGTGCCAGCAGCTTAGAAAGGTCCGGGGAGCTGTTTTTT. Protein: CASSLERSGELFF. J is TRBJ2-2 and V is TRBV7-9; D is unclear. The germline V gene has CDR1 SEHNR and CDR2 FQNEAQ (reference sequence). There are 13 residues in the CDR3. The germline V and J ends were trimmed by 1 base and 6 bases, with 6 bases remaining between them.

This clonotype came up many times. The chain employs TRBV9 and TRBJ2-3; D assignment may be TRBD1 or TRBD2 (6 bases each). CDR1 SGDLS and CDR2 YYNGEE come from the germline V gene. The CDR3 runs to 15 residues. Trimming cost V 3 bases and J 1 base, with 12 bases left between them. In DNA form, the CDR3 reads TGTGCCAGCAGCGAAGGGGGGCAGGGCACAGATACGCAGTATTTT. Amino acid sequence: CASSEGGQGTDTQYF.

Ten or more counts support this clonotype. The rearrangement links TRBV20-1 to TRBJ2-6, with D perhaps matching TRBD1 (5 bases). The germline CDR1 and CDR2 sequences are DFQATT and SNEGSKA (reference sequence). CDR3 length: 13 amino acids. V was pared by 7 bases and J by 4 bases, with 11 bases between. CDR3 nucleotides: TGCAGTGGTAGGGGCTCAGGGGCCAACGTCCTGACTTTC. Translated, it gives CSGRGSGANVLTF.

This clonotype was detected ten times or more. The gene calls are TRBV11-1 and TRBJ2-3; 9 positions match TRBD1. Trimming removed 1 base from V and 6 bases from J; junction bases left unmatched: 8. The CDR3 sequence is 16 residues long. Germline V CDR1 and CDR2: SGHAT, FQDESV (reference sequence). CDR3 loop: CASSLGDATGGDTQYF. CDR3 nucleotide sequence: TGTGCCAGCAGCTTAGGGGACGCAACAGGGGGCGATACGCAGTATTTT.

This clonotype was found many times. This chain links TRBV2 with TRBJ2-3, with TRBD2 matching 8 bases. The V gene end was trimmed by 6 bases and the J gene end by 0 bases; junction bases not matched to a gene: 2. CDR1 and CDR2 from the germline V gene are SNHLY and FYNNEI. The CDR3 totals 14 residues. Written as DNA, the CDR3 is TGTGCCAGCAGCGCTAGCGGGAGCACAGATACGCAGTATTTT. Its translation is CASSASGSTDTQYF.

This clonotype was counted ten times or more. The chain recombines TRBV10-3 with TRBJ2-5, with 9 bases fitting TRBD2. Germline V gives CDR1 ENHRY, CDR2 SYGVKD. The CDR3 sequence is 16 residues long. Trimming cost V 1 base and J 7 bases; bases outside gene matches: 10. Here the CDR3 DNA reads TGTGCCATCAGTGAGTTGACTAGCGGAGCGTTCGGGACCCAGTACTTC. Translation gives CAISELTSGAFGTQYF.

This clonotype was counted at least ten times. The V gene is TRBV30, the J gene TRBJ2-3; D is perhaps TRBD1 or TRBD2 (5 bases each). CDR1 is GTSNPN, CDR2 SVGIG, per germline (reference sequence). Trimming took 3 bases from V and 14 from J, leaving 21 bases between them. The CDR3 loop spans 13 amino acids. The CDR3 DNA reads TGTGCCTGGAGCCCAGGGAACCGGGACCCTCCGTATTTT. Translated, it gives CAWSPGNRDPPYF.

This clonotype occurred many times. The chain combines TRBV7-9 with TRBJ2-5; D is ambiguous. The germline V gene has CDR1 SEHNR and CDR2 FQNEAQ (reference sequence). The CDR3 sequence is 13 residues long. V was clipped by 1 base and J by 4 bases, with 7 bases between them. The CDR3: CASSLGVRETQYF. CDR3 coding DNA: TGTGCCAGCAGCTTAGGGGTCAGAGAGACCCAGTACTTC.

This clonotype was seen ten or more times. This chain connects TRBV7-6 to TRBJ2-2; tentatively, D is TRBD2 (5 bases). V was cut by 5 bases and J by 6 bases, with 10 bases left in between. This CDR3 is 13 amino acids long. Germline CDR1 is SGHVS and CDR2 is FNYEAQ. In DNA form, the CDR3 reads TGTGCCAGCAGCCCCCTCGGGGCCGGGGAGCTGTTTTTT. It yields the protein CASSPLGAGELFF.

In its sample, this clonotype ranks as medium-sized. The chain links TRBV29-1 to TRBJ2-5; 7 nucleotides line up with TRBD1. Looked up from germline, CDR1 is SQVTM and CDR2 is ANQGSEA. V was clipped by 7 bases and J by 5 bases; unmatched bases: 10. The CDR3 sequence is 13 residues long. The CDR3 DNA reads TGCAGCGAGGGACAGCCGTCGGGTGAGACCCAGTACTTC. Translation: CSEGQPSGETQYF.

This clonotype was detected ten times or more. V is TRBV7-2 and J is TRBJ2-1, with 12 positions matching TRBD2. This CDR3 spans 15 amino acids. The V and J ends lost 5 bases and 9 bases, in that order; junction bases with no gene match: 8. Germline V CDR1 and CDR2: SGHTA, FQGNSA. The CDR3 nucleotides read TGTGCCAGCAGCCGGACTAGCGGGACCCCTACTGAGCAGTTCTTC. This translates into CASSRTSGTPTEQFF.

This clonotype was counted a few times. The rearrangement uses TRBV3-1 and TRBJ2-3; the match to TRBD1 covers 7 bases. V was pared by 4 bases and J by 11 bases, with 12 bases of the junction left unmatched. The CDR3 spans 14 residues. Looked up from germline, CDR1 is LGHDT and CDR2 is YNNKEL (reference sequence). The CDR3 is CASSLGQVSLGQYF. The CDR3 DNA reads TGTGCCAGCAGCCTAGGACAGGTGTCTTTAGGGCAGTATTTT.

This clonotype showed up many times. The V call is TRBV7-3, the J call TRBJ2-5, with unresolved D. CDR1 is SGHTA and CDR2 is FQGTGA in the germline V gene. The V end lost 0 bases, the J end lost 3 bases, and 5 bases lay between the germline ends. The length of the CDR3 is 13 residues. CDR3 protein: CASSLTGKETQYF. The DNA of the CDR3 is TGTGCCAGCAGCTTAACTGGAAAAGAGACCCAGTACTTC. The full variable domain, rest sourced from reference TRBV7-3 and TRBJ2-5, is GAGVSQTPSNKVTEKGKYVELRCDPISGHTALYWYRQSLGQGPEFLIYFQGTGAADDSGLPNDRFFAVRPEGSVSTLKIQRTERGDSAVYLCASSLTGKETQYFGPGTRLLVL.

This clonotype was counted many times. V and J are TRBV6-1 and TRBJ2-2, with 8 bases aligning to TRBD1. The CDR3 spans 16 residues. The germline gives CDR1 MNHNS, CDR2 SASEGT. With 8 bases clipped from V and 4 bases from J, the junction kept 12 bases outside the gene matches. In DNA form, the CDR3 reads TGTGCCAGCCAGAGGTCAGGGGGCAGTGGCACCGGGGAGCTGTTTTTT. It codes for CASQRSGGSGTGELFF.

Ten or more counts support this clonotype. The rearrangement uses TRBV3-1 and TRBJ1-2, with TRBD1 as a possible D gene (6 bases). The V gene's germline CDR1 is LGHDT and CDR2 YNNKEL (reference sequence). The CDR3 is 14 residues long. V was pared by 4 bases and J by 4 bases, with 13 bases between. CDR3 DNA sequence: TGTGCCAGCAGCCGAGATACAGGGTTCTATGGCTACACCTTC. Translated: CASSRDTGFYGYTF.

This clonotype was observed many times. The chain joins TRBV3-1 to TRBJ1-1, with D tentatively TRBD1 (5 bases). Germline CDR1 is LGHDT and CDR2 is YNNKEL (reference sequence). Between the trimmed V and J ends, which lost 4 bases and 1 base, there was a span of 10 bases. The CDR3 has 14 amino acids. The CDR3: CASSPGHSNTEAFF. For the CDR3, the DNA is TGTGCCAGCAGCCCCGGACACTCGAACACTGAAGCTTTCTTT.

This clonotype was found many times. The chain couples TRBV7-9 to TRBJ1-4, with 9 bases matching TRBD1. J was trimmed by 8 bases and V by 5 bases; bases with no gene match: 6. The length of the CDR3 is 14 residues. CDR1 is SEHNR, CDR2 FQNEAQ, per germline (reference sequence). CDR3 residues: CASSQGQGNEKLFF. The CDR3 coding sequence is TGTGCCAGCAGCCAGGGACAGGGTAACGAAAAACTGTTTTTT.